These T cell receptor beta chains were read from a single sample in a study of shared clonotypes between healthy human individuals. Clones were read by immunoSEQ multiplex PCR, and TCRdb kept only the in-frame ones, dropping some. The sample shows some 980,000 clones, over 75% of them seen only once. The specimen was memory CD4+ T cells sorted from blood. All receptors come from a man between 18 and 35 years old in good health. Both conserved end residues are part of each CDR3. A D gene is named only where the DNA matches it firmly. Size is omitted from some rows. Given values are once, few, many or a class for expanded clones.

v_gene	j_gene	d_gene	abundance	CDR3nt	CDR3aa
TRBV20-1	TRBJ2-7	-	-	TGCAGTGCCAAGGAGGGAGTTCTGCAGTACTTC	CSAKEGVLQYF
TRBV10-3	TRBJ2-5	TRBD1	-	TGTGCCATCAGTGCTTGGGACAGGGGCGGAGAGACCCAGTACTTC	CAISAWDRGGETQYF
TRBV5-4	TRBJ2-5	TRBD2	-	TGTGCCAGCAGCTTGGGCGGGCTAGCGGGGGGGCTTGCGACCCAGTACTTC	CASSLGGLAGGLATQYF
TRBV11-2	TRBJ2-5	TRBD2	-	TGTGCCAGCAGCTTCACGGGAGGGGAGACCCAGTACTTC	CASSFTGGETQYF
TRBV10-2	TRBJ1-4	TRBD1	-	TGCGCCAGCACTCCGGGACAGGGGGGATTATACAATGAAAAACTGTTTTTT	CASTPGQGGLYNEKLFF
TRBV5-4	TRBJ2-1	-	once	TGTGCCAGCAGCCAGAACGGACATGAGCAGTTCTTC	CASSQNGHEQFF
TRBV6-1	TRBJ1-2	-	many	TGTGCCAGCAGTGAAGACGTCAGGAGCTATGGCTACACCTTC	CASSEDVRSYGYTF
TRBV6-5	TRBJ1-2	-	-	TGTGCCAGCAGCGTTGGGGCCTACTATGGCTACACCTTC	CASSVGAYYGYTF
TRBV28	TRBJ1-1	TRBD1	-	TGTGCCAGCAGTTTACCCGGACAGGGTAAGGGCACTGAAGCTTTCTTT	CASSLPGQGKGTEAFF
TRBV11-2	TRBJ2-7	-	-	TGTGCCAGCAGCCCTGATTCAAGGACGGCCGAGCAGTACTTC	CASSPDSRTAEQYF
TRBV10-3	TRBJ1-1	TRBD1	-	TGTGCCATCGGGTTCGGACAGGGGATGGGAGCTTTCTTT	CAIGFGQGMGAFF
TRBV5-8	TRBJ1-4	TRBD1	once	TGTGCCAGCAGCGCCGGGACAGGTTTCTCGACTAATGAAAAACTGTTTTTT	CASSAGTGFSTNEKLFF
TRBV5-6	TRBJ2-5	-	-	TGTGCCAGCAGCTTGGCCGGACATGGGGAAGAGACCCAGTACTTC	CASSLAGHGEETQYF
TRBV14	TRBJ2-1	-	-	TGTGCCAGCGGCCAGGGGTCGTACAATGAGCAGTTCTTC	CASGQGSYNEQFF
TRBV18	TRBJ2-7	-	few	TGTGCCAGCTCACCACGCGAAGCGCTGGAGCAGTACTTC	CASSPREALEQYF
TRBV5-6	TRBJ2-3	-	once	TGTGCCAGCACCCCCAGCCGGACGGACCTCCGGGGAGCGCAGTATTTT	CASTPSRTDLRGAQYF
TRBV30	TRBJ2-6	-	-	TGTGCCTGGAAAAAAGGGTCTGGGGCCAACGTCCTGACTTTC	CAWKKGSGANVLTF
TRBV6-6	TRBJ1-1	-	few	TGTGCCAGCAGTTATACGGGGTACACTGAAGCTTTCTTT	CASSYTGYTEAFF
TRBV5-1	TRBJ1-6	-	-	TGCGCCAGCAGCCCGGAGATGAATTCACCCCTCCACTTT	CASSPEMNSPLHF
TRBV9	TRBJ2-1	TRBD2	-	TGTGCCAGCACCAAAAGCGGGAGCTCCTACAATGAGCAGTTCTTC	CASTKSGSSYNEQFF
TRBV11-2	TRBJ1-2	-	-	TGTGCCAGCAGCCCCGACCGAAACTATGGCTACACCTTC	CASSPDRNYGYTF
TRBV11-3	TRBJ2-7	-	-	TGTGCCAGCAGCTTAGAATCGGGACCTTCCTACGAGCAGTACTTC	CASSLESGPSYEQYF
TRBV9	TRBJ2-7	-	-	TGTGCCAGCAGCCCCCAGGGGGGCGGGGGACCTACCTACGAGCAGTACTTC	CASSPQGGGGPTYEQYF
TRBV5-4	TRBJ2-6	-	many	TGTGCCAGCAGCTTGGAGTCTGGAGGGTTTGGGGCCAACGTCCTGACTTTC	CASSLESGGFGANVLTF